This TCR beta chain was observed in a study of beta chain features in type 1 diabetes (dated by TCRdb to 2016 to 2018). For context, the study as a whole: Mean age, gender distribution, total cell number and subset yield did not differ between patients and healthy donors. Regulatory and stem cell-like memory subsets were isolated from only 8 patients and 8 healthy donors, whereas naive and central memory subsets came from all 30 or so donors. A total of 90 million to 120 million sorted cells were examined across all samples, and a strong correlation was observed between cell number per subset and RNA yield. The study compared the TCRB repertoires of sorted circulating CD4+ T cell subsets in recently diagnosed type 1 diabetes patients with those in matched healthy donors. Study-wide conclusions, independent of this receptor: Naive, central memory and regulatory TCRB repertoires appeared to be more similar among patients than among healthy donors. PCR may preferentially amplify shorter templates, but because patient and control samples were amplified and corrected together, any resulting skew would affect both groups equally. Type 1 diabetes patients showed a moderate but significant shortening of TCRB CDR3 length in all four CD4+ subsets. Fewer insertions and more nucleotide deletions at VDJ recombination sites were observed in patients with type 1 diabetes, implying thymic rearrangement abnormalities. HLA sub-analyses involved small numbers of individuals, so any influence of HLA type on TCRB rearrangement remained unresolved. Sequencing cDNA rather than genomic DNA could over-represent highly expressing activated cells, although activation and CD3 levels did not differ between groups.

Taken from cysteine to phenylalanine, the CDR3 has 15 residues. Kept here is only the CDR3 DNA, which spans 45 bases and is read in frame from base 1. V is reduced by 6 bases and J by 9 bases, leaving a spacing of 21 bases between them. Taken from the germline V gene, the CDR1 and CDR2 loops are MNHEY and SVGAGI. The entire isolated RNA was reverse transcribed using the High Capacity cDNA Reverse Transcription Kit, and thus expressed TCRB transcripts were sequenced. Deep immunoSEQ sequencing was performed on naive, central memory and regulatory T cell samples, with an average of roughly 4 million total reads per sample. Sorted cells were lysed in RLT buffer, and RNA was extracted using DNase-treated RNeasy Micro or Mini kits according to cell number. To prevent cross-contamination, each cell subset was processed individually, whereas patient and healthy donor samples were processed jointly. The immunoSEQ multiplex PCR was used to amplify TCRB sequences from cDNA, generating 87-bp fragments that spanned the CDR3 region. Amplicons were sequenced on the Illumina HiSeq platform. The paper's processing steps were these. PCR bias was corrected computationally using synthetic template baselines, and reads within Hamming distance 2 were collapsed, with unmergeable singletons discarded. Reads were aligned against IMGT so that V, D and J genes, CDR3 length and insertions or deletions at six rearrangement sites could be assigned. Within each subset, clonotype counts were normalized to sorted cell number, after which true diversity and Gini coefficients were computed with the tcR R package. Repertoire sharing was quantified using the overlap coefficient calculated on TCRB nucleotide sequences. Out-of-frame TCRB sequences from naive cells were analyzed as a proxy for the pre-selection repertoire. TCRdb provides this immuneACCESS table in a form limited to in-frame rearrangements. Some clones are lacking; in checked studies, under half of them reflect an unresolved V gene, and why the rest are absent is not known. V, J and clone size reflect that table, while D and trimming were determined from the DNA. Recorded for this sample are more than 300,000 clones; around 13% of them occurred a single time. The top ten clonotypes cover 0.008% to 0.011% of the sample.

Each donor gave one peripheral blood draw, approximately 100 mL on average, collected into heparinised tubes. Using a panel that included CD45RO, CCR7, CD25, CD127, CD95 and CD27, naive, central memory, regulatory and stem cell-like memory CD4+ T cells were sorted on a BD FACSAria II. Purity was above 95% for every sorted population. PBMCs were isolated immediately by Lymphoprep density gradient centrifugation and stained directly without culture. Samples were stained and sorted in pairs, with one healthy donor and one patient per experiment, so that batch effects were minimized. In its sample, this clone was seen a few times. No antigen is known for it. No quality values exist for individual bases; no much larger clone is one base distant.

Sequenced: naive CD4+ T cells from blood. The cell subset or site label, read with the paper, signifies: true naive CD4+ T cells. This sequence originates from a woman younger than 35 with type 1 diabetes. Rearrangement joined TRBV6-5 to TRBJ2-1; the D region possibly corresponds to TRBD1 (6 bases align). The sequence in DNA is TGTGCCAGCAGCACCCGGGACACGGGCGAGGGTGAGCAGTTCTTC. Its protein product is CASSTRDTGEGEQFF.